Following are 31 T cell receptor beta chains from one sample sequenced in a study of shared clonotypes between healthy human individuals. Using immunoSEQ multiplex PCR, the repertoire was profiled, and TCRdb retains in-frame clones only, with some absent. Of roughly 200,000 clones listed, over 50% were seen once; the top ten hold about 9.4%. Sequencing was carried out using memory CD4+ T cells sorted from blood. Subset noted: CD45RA-negative fraction. All receptors come from a young man in good health.

This clone was observed a few times. This chain joins TRBV29-1 and TRBJ2-7; tentative D call: TRBD1 (5 bases). This CDR3 has 15 amino acids. Germline V gene sequence: CDR1 SQVTM, CDR2 ANQGSEA. Deletions cut 4 bases from V and 3 bases from J, with 19 bases between. The CDR3 protein is CSVAPGWGMGYEQYF. The CDR3 DNA reads as TGCAGCGTTGCTCCAGGGTGGGGCATGGGCTACGAGCAGTACTTC.

CDR3 amino acids: CASSQVTSAPTDTQYF. CDR3 bases: TGTGCCAGCAGCCAAGTTACTAGCGCTCCCACAGATACGCAGTATTTT. V and J are TRBV14 and TRBJ2-3; 7 bases fit TRBD2. Germline V gene lookup returns CDR1 SGHDN and CDR2 FVKESK. The CDR3 runs 16 residues. Trimming took 1 base from V and 2 from J; bases not matched to a gene: 6.

The rearrangement links TRBV2 to TRBJ2-2; 13 nucleotides align to TRBD2. Trimming removed 7 bases from V and 3 bases from J; junction bases left unmatched: 5. The CDR3 covers 16 residues. Germline CDR1 SNHLY, CDR2 FYNNEI. The CDR3: CASMGLAGTDTGELFF. CDR3 bases: TGTGCCAGCATGGGACTAGCGGGAACTGACACCGGGGAGCTGTTTTTT.

The CDR3 loop reads CASSLRGRSEKLFF. CDR3 DNA: TGTGCCAGCAGCTTGAGAGGTCGGAGCGAAAAACTGTTTTTT. The chain links TRBV5-4 to TRBJ1-4; D uncertain. CDR1 SGHNT and CDR2 YYREEE come from the germline V gene (reference sequence). The CDR3 has 14 amino acids. V was pared by 1 base and J by 8 bases, with 12 bases between.

This chain connects TRBV9 to TRBJ2-1; no clear D. Germline CDR1 is SGDLS and CDR2 is YYNGEE. V lost 4 bases and J lost 4, with 9 bases in between. This CDR3 has 13 amino acids. For the CDR3, the DNA is TGTGCCAGCAGCACCCAATTGTACAATGAGCAGTTCTTC. Protein sequence: CASSTQLYNEQFF.

The chain recombines TRBV5-1 with TRBJ2-5; D perhaps matches TRBD2 (6 bases). Looked up from germline, CDR1 is SGHRS and CDR2 is YFSETQ. This CDR3 spans 15 amino acids. Trimming removed 0 bases from V and 5 bases from J, with 14 bases in between. As DNA, the CDR3 is TGCGCCAGCAGCTTGGCGGGAGTGCCCCGGGAGACCCAGTACTTC. Translation gives CASSLAGVPRETQYF. Full variable domain (remainder filled in from reference TRBV5-1 and TRBJ2-5): KAGVTQTPRYLIKTRGQQVTLSCSPISGHRSVSWYQQTPGQGLQFLFEYFSETQRNKGNFPGRFSGRQFSNSRSEMNVSTLELGDSALYLCASSLAGVPRETQYFGPGTRLLVL.

In nucleotides, the CDR3 is TGTGCCAGCAGTGAATCGGGGGACAGAACTGGCTACACCTTC. Amino acid sequence: CASSESGDRTGYTF. This rearrangement joins TRBV6-1 to TRBJ1-2, with 7 bases lining up with TRBD1. The CDR3 covers 14 residues. CDR1 MNHNS and CDR2 SASEGT come from the germline V gene. Unmatched junction bases numbered 7, after V lost 2 bases and J lost 7 bases.

The chain uses TRBV7-8 and TRBJ1-1; maybe TRBD1 (5 bases). The CDR3 is made up of 14 amino acids. Deletions cut 5 bases from V and 1 base from J, with 11 bases between. Germline V gives CDR1 SGHVS, CDR2 FQNEAQ. The CDR3 coding sequence is TGTGCCAGCAGCCGCAGGGAAAGGAACACTGAAGCTTTCTTT. Translation: CASSRRERNTEAFF.

V is TRBV7-6 and J is TRBJ2-2; TRBD1 matches at 8 bases. The CDR3 has 14 amino acids. With 1 base clipped from V and 5 bases from J, the junction kept 0 bases outside the gene matches. Germline V gives CDR1 SGHVS, CDR2 FNYEAQ. CDR3 sequence: CASSLGTGTGELFF. The CDR3 DNA sequence: TGTGCCAGCAGCTTAGGGACAGGGACCGGGGAGCTGTTTTTT.

The rearrangement uses TRBV9 and TRBJ2-7; 7 positions match TRBD2. CDR3 length: 13 residues. V lost 3 bases and J lost 4; bases outside the gene matches: 4. Germline V CDR1 and CDR2: SGDLS, YYNGEE. The CDR3 nucleotides are TGTGCCAGCAGCGCGGACGGGGGGTACGAGCAGTACTTC. Residues: CASSADGGYEQYF.

This rearrangement joins TRBV14 to TRBJ2-2; 9 positions match TRBD2. Germline V lookup: CDR1 SGHDN, CDR2 FVKESK. CDR3 length: 18 amino acids. The V segment lost 1 base and the J segment 4 bases; nucleotides outside the gene matches: 10. This chain's CDR3 is CASSQVRWREGFTGELFF. DNA of the CDR3: TGTGCCAGCAGCCAAGTGAGGTGGCGGGAGGGCTTCACCGGGGAGCTGTTTTTT.

In its sample, this clone was seen a few times. The chain links TRBV30 to TRBJ2-5, with TRBD2 as a possible D gene (5 bases). Deletions cut 2 bases from V and 6 bases from J, with 7 bases between. Germline assignment: CDR1 GTSNPN and CDR2 SVGIG (reference sequence). The CDR3 runs to 11 residues. The CDR3 region has the DNA TGTGCCTGGAGTAGCGGTCAGACCCAGTACTTC. Translated: CAWSSGQTQYF.

Worth noting for this clone: The same CDR3 arises from other DNA sequences in this sample as well. The chain uses TRBV28 and TRBJ2-7, with no clear D. The germline CDR1 and CDR2 sequences are MDHEN and SYDVKM. Trimming left V 3 bases short and J 3 bases short, with 3 bases between. The CDR3 covers 11 residues. In nucleotides, the CDR3 is TGTGCCAGCAGTTTTGGCTACGAGCAGTACTTC. Its protein product is CASSFGYEQYF.

The CDR3 reads CASSLGAGSNTQYF. CDR3 DNA: TGTGCCAGCAGCTTAGGTGCGGGCTCCAATACGCAGTATTTT. The chain employs TRBV7-8 and TRBJ2-3, with D tentatively TRBD2 (5 bases). The CDR3 spans 14 residues. Trimming removed 1 base at V and 7 bases at J, with 12 bases between. CDR1 and CDR2 (germline): SGHVS, FQNEAQ.

V gene TRBV6-1 combines with J gene TRBJ2-7; TRBD2 matches 12 bases. The CDR3 is made up of 16 amino acids. V was pared by 4 bases and J by 1 base, with 5 bases of the junction left unmatched. Germline CDR1 MNHNS, CDR2 SASEGT. The CDR3 sequence: CASSGGLAGISYEQYF. In nucleotides, the CDR3 is TGTGCCAGCAGTGGGGGACTAGCGGGCATATCCTACGAGCAGTACTTC.

The rearrangement joins TRBV29-1 to TRBJ2-3; no reliable D call. V gave up 4 bases and J gave up 1 base, with 6 bases separating them. Germline assignment: CDR1 SQVTM and CDR2 ANQGSEA. The CDR3 has 12 residues. CDR3 sequence: CSVVWGTDTQYF. Written as DNA, the CDR3 is TGCAGCGTTGTTTGGGGCACAGATACGCAGTATTTT.

This chain uses TRBV27 with TRBJ1-5; 10 bases agree with TRBD1. CDR1 MNHEY and CDR2 SMNVEV come from the germline V gene (reference sequence). The CDR3 is 16 residues long. V lost 5 bases and J lost 3; bases outside the gene matches: 7. In nucleotides, the CDR3 is TGTGCCAGCAGTATCTCGGGACAGGGGCCCAATCAGCCCCAGCATTTT. It yields the protein CASSISGQGPNQPQHF.

The chain couples TRBV12-5 to TRBJ2-1; D gene unclear. Germline assignment: CDR1 LGHNT and CDR2 FRNRAP. V lost 7 bases and J lost 2, with 21 bases in between. This CDR3 region has 17 residues. The CDR3 is CASALEIAFVPYNEQFF. DNA of the CDR3: TGTGCTAGTGCCCTGGAGATAGCCTTCGTCCCCTACAATGAGCAGTTCTTC. Using reference TRBV12-5 and TRBJ2-1 for the parts outside the CDR3, the full variable domain is DARVTQTPRHKVTEMGQEVTMRCQPILGHNTVFWYRQTMMQGLELLAYFRNRAPLDDSGMPKDRFSAEMPDATLATLKIQPSEPRDSAVYFCASALEIAFVPYNEQFFGPGTRLTVL.

The rearrangement joins TRBV19 to TRBJ1-1, with 8 bases identical to TRBD1. V shed 5 bases, J shed 0 bases, and the junction held 5 bases outside the gene matches. Germline V gene sequence: CDR1 LNHDA, CDR2 SQIVND (reference sequence). CDR3 length: 15 amino acids. CDR3 residues: CASSYQGAVNTEAFF. CDR3 nucleotides: TGTGCCAGTAGTTACCAGGGGGCGGTGAACACTGAAGCTTTCTTT.

This clone was found once. The rearrangement joins TRBV6-1 to TRBJ2-3; D not resolved. This CDR3 comprises 12 residues. The V end was cut by 7 bases, the J end by 1 base, with 6 bases between. The germline CDR1 and CDR2 sequences are MNHNS and SASEGT. CDR3 nucleotides: TGTGCCAGCACCCACCGCACAGATACGCAGTATTTT. As protein: CASTHRTDTQYF.

V gene TRBV25-1 combines with J gene TRBJ1-5; D is undetermined. Trimming pared 5 bases from V and 3 bases from J, leaving 8 bases between. The CDR3 is 13 residues long. Germline assignment: CDR1 MGHDK and CDR2 SYGVNS. The CDR3 sequence: CASSSQVNQPQHF. The CDR3 DNA reads as TGTGCCAGCAGTTCCCAGGTCAATCAGCCCCAGCATTTT.

V is TRBV18 and J is TRBJ1-1; unclear D gene. The CDR3 has 13 amino acids. V lost 3 bases to trimming and J lost 0 bases, with 5 bases between them. Germline CDR1 KGHSH, CDR2 LQKENI. The CDR3 DNA reads as TGTGCCAGCTCACCTTCTATGAACACTGAAGCTTTCTTT. The encoded protein is CASSPSMNTEAFF.

Comments on this clone: The identical CDR3 is also encoded by other nucleotide sequences in the sample. The V call is TRBV2, the J call TRBJ2-3; TRBD2 is a possible D gene (5 bases). Germline V gene sequence: CDR1 SNHLY, CDR2 FYNNEI. The CDR3 loop spans 14 amino acids. Trimming cost V 4 bases and J 1 base, with 9 bases left between them. CDR3 sequence (DNA): TGTGCCAGCAGTGCGGGAATTCGCACAGATACGCAGTATTTT. This codes for CASSAGIRTDTQYF.

V is TRBV5-5 and J is TRBJ2-1; D perhaps matches TRBD2 (6 bases). The germline V gene encodes CDR1 SGHKS and CDR2 YYEKEE (reference sequence). CDR3 length: 15 residues. Trimming removed 4 bases at V and 2 bases at J, with 13 bases between. The CDR3 protein is CASSKDYLTYNEQFF. The CDR3 nucleotides read TGTGCCAGCAGCAAGGACTACTTGACCTACAATGAGCAGTTCTTC.

CDR3 DNA sequence: TGTGCCAGCAGTGAATCGAAAGGGGGCAGGGAAGGCGATGAGCAGTTCTTC. Protein: CASSESKGGREGDEQFF. The V call is TRBV25-1, the J call TRBJ2-1; 7 nucleotides agree with TRBD1. The germline V gene encodes CDR1 MGHDK and CDR2 SYGVNS. This CDR3 has 17 residues. With V trimmed by 1 base and J by 8 bases, 14 bases remained unmatched.

This clone showed up just a few times. The chain uses TRBV10-3 and TRBJ2-7, with TRBD2 as a possible D gene (6 bases). Trimming stripped 2 bases from V and 3 bases from J, with 8 bases between. CDR3 length: 13 amino acids. CDR1 is ENHRY, CDR2 SYGVKD, per germline. The DNA of the CDR3 is TGTGCCATCAGTGAGCCGGGACTCTACGAGCAGTACTTC. This sequence encodes CAISEPGLYEQYF.

This clone was seen only a few times. The chain employs TRBV5-5 and TRBJ2-6; D not certain. The CDR3 is 14 amino acids. Germline V CDR1 and CDR2: SGHKS, YYEKEE (reference sequence). The V gene lost 6 bases and the J gene lost 2 bases, with 9 bases spanning the gap. CDR3 protein: CASTWQTGANVLTF. CDR3 DNA: TGTGCCAGCACCTGGCAGACTGGGGCCAACGTCCTGACTTTC.

The V and J genes are TRBV29-1 and TRBJ2-7, with D perhaps matching TRBD1 or TRBD2 (5 bases each). CDR1 is SQVTM, CDR2 ANQGSEA, per germline. Trimming left V 2 bases short and J 4 bases short, with 12 bases between. This CDR3 has 13 residues. CDR3 nucleotide sequence: TGCAGCGTTGAAATTGGGACCCTTTACGAGCAGTACTTC. This translates into CSVEIGTLYEQYF.

The CDR3 DNA reads as TGCGCCAGCAGTCCTAGCGGGAGTGACACCGGGGAGCTGTTTTTT. The encoded protein is CASSPSGSDTGELFF. The chain uses TRBV4-1 and TRBJ2-2; 10 positions agree with TRBD2. V lost 6 bases, J lost 3 bases, and 4 bases stayed unmatched. The CDR3 totals 15 residues. Germline CDR1 and CDR2: MGHRA and YSYEKL.

This clone has more than one count but fewer than ten. This sequence joins TRBV4-3 and TRBJ2-3; 11 bases are a match to TRBD2. There are 18 residues in the CDR3. V gave up 0 bases and J gave up 3 bases; unmatched junction bases: 8. Germline values: CDR1 LGHNA, CDR2 YSLEER. The CDR3 region is CASSQDPTSGTSTDTQYF. In DNA, the CDR3 is TGCGCCAGCAGCCAAGATCCGACTAGCGGGACGTCAACAGATACGCAGTATTTT.

V is TRBV2 and J is TRBJ1-3, with a tentative D call TRBD1 (5 bases). Germline CDR1 is SNHLY and CDR2 is FYNNEI. The CDR3 is 14 amino acids. Trimming removed 10 bases from V and 2 bases from J, with 15 bases in between. The CDR3 bases are TGTGCCACAAAGGAGCAGGGACCTGGAAACACCATATATTTT. It codes for CATKEQGPGNTIYF.